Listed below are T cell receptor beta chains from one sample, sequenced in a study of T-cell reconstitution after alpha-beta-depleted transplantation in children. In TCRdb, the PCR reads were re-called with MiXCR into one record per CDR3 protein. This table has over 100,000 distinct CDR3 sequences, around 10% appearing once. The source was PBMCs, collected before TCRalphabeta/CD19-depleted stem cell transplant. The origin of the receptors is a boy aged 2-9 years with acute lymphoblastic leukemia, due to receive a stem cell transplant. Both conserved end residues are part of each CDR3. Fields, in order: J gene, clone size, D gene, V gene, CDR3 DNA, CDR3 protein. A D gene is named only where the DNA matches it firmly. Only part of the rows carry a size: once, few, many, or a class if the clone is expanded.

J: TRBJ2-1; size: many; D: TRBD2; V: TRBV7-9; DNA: TGTGCCACCTCGGGACTAGCGGGCCGCTACTACAATGAGCAGTTCTTC; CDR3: CATSGLAGRYYNEQFF
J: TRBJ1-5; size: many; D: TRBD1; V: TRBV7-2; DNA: TGTGCCAGCAGCTTAGCGGGTGGGACAGAGAATAGCAATCAGCCCCAGCATTTT; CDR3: CASSLAGGTENSNQPQHF
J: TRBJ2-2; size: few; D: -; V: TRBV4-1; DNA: TGCGCCAGCAGCTCAGGACAAAGGAACACCGGGGAGCTGTTTTTT; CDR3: CASSSGQRNTGELFF
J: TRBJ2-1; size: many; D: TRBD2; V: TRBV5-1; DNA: TGCGCCAGCAGCCCCTCTAGCGGGATGTACTACAATGAGCAGTTCTTC; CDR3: CASSPSSGMYYNEQFF
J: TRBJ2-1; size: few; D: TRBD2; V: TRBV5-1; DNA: TGCGCCAGCAGCTCTGGACTACTAGCGGGAGTGGATGAGCAGTTCTTC; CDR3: CASSSGLLAGVDEQFF
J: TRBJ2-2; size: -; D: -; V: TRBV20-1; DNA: TGCAGTGCTAGAGATCAAGGGGGGACCGGGGAGCTGTTTTTT; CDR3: CSARDQGGTGELFF
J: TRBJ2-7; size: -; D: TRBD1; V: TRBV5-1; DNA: TGCGCCAGCAGCCCGTCGGGGACAGACTACGAGCAGTACTTC; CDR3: CASSPSGTDYEQYF
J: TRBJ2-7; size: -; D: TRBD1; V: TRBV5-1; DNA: TGCGCCAGCAGAAGGGACAGGGGGCTCTCCTACGAGCAGTACTTC; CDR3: CASRRDRGLSYEQYF
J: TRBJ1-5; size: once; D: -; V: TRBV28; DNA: TGTGCCAGCAGTTTATCTCCCTTTATACAGGGCAGTAGCAATCAGCCCCAGCATTTT; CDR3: CASSLSPFIQGSSNQPQHF
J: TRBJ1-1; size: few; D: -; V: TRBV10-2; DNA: TGCGCCAGCAGTGAGCAGCGTTTGAACACTGAAGCTTTCTTT; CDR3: CASSEQRLNTEAFF
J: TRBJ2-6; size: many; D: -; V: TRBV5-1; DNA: TGCGCCAGCAGCTTTGACGGGAGTATGGCAATCTCTGGGGCCAACGTCCTGACTTTC; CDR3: CASSFDGSMAISGANVLTF
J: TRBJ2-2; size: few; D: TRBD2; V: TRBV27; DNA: TGTGCCAGCACCCCCAGATCCGGACTAGCTATATTCACCGGGGAGCTGTTTTTT; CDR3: CASTPRSGLAIFTGELFF
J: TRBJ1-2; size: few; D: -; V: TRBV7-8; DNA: TGTGCCAGCAGCTTAGGAGGAGGGAACTATGGCTACACCTTC; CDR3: CASSLGGGNYGYTF
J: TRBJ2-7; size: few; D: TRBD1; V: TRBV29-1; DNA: TGCAGCGTTAGATGGGGACAGGGGGGAACCTACGAGCAGTACTTC; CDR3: CSVRWGQGGTYEQYF
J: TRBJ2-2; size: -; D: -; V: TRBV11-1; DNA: TGTGCCAGCAGCTTAGCGCTGGGCGACAGTTGGAACACCGGGGAGCTGTTTTTT; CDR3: CASSLALGDSWNTGELFF
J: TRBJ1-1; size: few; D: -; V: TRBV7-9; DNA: TGTGCCAGCAGCCCCGATACGAACACTGAAGCTTTCTTT; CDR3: CASSPDTNTEAFF
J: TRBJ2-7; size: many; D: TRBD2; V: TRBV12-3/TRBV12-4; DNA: TGTGCCAGCAGTGGACTAGCGGGACCATCCTACGAGCAGTACTTC; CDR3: CASSGLAGPSYEQYF
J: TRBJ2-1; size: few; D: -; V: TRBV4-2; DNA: TGTGCCAGCAGCCAAGATTCGGGACCGAATGAGCAGTTCTTC; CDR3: CASSQDSGPNEQFF
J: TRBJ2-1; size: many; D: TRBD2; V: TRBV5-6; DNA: TGTGCCAGCAGCTGGGGACTAGCGGAGCAGTTCTTC; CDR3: CASSWGLAEQFF
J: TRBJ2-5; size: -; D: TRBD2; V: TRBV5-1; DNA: TGCGCCAGCAGCTTGGTCCCCCATCCCGGGACTAGTCAAGAGACCCAGTACTTC; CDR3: CASSLVPHPGTSQETQYF
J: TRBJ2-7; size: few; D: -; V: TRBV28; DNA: TGTGCCAGCGTAGTGATCTACGAGCAGTACTTC; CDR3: CASVVIYEQYF
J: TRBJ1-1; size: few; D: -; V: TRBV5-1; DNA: TGCGCCAGCAGCTTGACAGAGAACACTGAAGCTTTCTTT; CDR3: CASSLTENTEAFF
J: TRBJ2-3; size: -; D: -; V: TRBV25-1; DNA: TGTGCCAGCAGTGAATATTCGGATACGCAGTATTTT; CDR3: CASSEYSDTQYF
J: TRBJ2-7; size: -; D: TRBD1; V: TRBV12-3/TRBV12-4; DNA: TGTGCCAGCACTCGGGACAGCTCCTACGAGCAGTACTTC; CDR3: CASTRDSSYEQYF
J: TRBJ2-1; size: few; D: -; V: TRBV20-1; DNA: TGCAGTGCTAGATCACTTGGGGGTGCCCATGAGCAGTTCTTC; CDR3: CSARSLGGAHEQFF
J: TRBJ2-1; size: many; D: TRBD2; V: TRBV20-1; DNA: TGCAGTGCTACCGGCGGGACTAGCGGGAGTCGGGCCTACAATGAGCAGTTCTTC; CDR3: CSATGGTSGSRAYNEQFF
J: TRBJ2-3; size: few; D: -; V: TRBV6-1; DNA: TGTGCCAGCAGAAAGTACGTCTACGATACGCAGTATTTT; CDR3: CASRKYVYDTQYF
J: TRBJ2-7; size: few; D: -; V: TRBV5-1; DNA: TGCGCCAGCAGCTTGGGGCCGCCAGCCCCCGGGGCACTCTACTACGAGCAGTACTTC; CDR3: CASSLGPPAPGALYYEQYF
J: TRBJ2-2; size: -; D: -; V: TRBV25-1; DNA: TGTGCCAGTCCAAGGGGAGTGACCGGGGAGCTGTTTTTT; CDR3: CASPRGVTGELFF
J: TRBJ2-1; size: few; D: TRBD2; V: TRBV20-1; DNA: TGCAGTGCTGTATGGACTAGCGGGAGTTGGGAGCAGTTCTTC; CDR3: CSAVWTSGSWEQFF
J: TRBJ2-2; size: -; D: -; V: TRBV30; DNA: TGTGCCTGGAGTGGGACGGGCTACACCGGGGAGCTGTTTTTT; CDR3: CAWSGTGYTGELFF